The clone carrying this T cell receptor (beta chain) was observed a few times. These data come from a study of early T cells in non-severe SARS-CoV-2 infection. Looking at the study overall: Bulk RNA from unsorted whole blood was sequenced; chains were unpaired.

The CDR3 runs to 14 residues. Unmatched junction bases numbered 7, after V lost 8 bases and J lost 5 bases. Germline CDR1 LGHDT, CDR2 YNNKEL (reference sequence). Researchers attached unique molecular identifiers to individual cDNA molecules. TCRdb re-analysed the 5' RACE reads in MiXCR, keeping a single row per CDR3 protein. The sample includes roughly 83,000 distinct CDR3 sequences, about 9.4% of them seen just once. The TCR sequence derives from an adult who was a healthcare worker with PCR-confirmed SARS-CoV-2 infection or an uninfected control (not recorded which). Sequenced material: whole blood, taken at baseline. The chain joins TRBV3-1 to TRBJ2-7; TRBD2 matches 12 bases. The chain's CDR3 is CASGPSGRVHEQYF. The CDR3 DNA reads TGTGCCAGCGGACCTAGCGGGAGGGTCCACGAGCAGTACTTC.